The entry below describes one T cell receptor (beta chain). Its antigen remains unidentified. No clone much larger than this one lies a single base away; base qualities are absent. The data stem from a study of high-grade serous ovarian cancer treatment subgroups (dated by TCRdb to 2020 to 2023). With respect to the entire study: On average, sequencing produced about 14,000 reads and about 7,600 unique TCR beta rearrangements for each sample. TCR beta repertoires were profiled in patients with high-grade serous ovarian cancer who were grouped, under a laparoscopic triage algorithm, by complete gross resection or by neoadjuvant chemotherapy response. Each patient contributed one primary tumor and two metastatic tumor samples, giving about a hundred samples in total. Of the approximately 30 patients in the cohort, around 10 had no residual disease after primary surgery (R0), around 10 were excellent NACT responders, and around 10 were poor NACT responders. Paper-wide results and their limitations: Bulk tumor TCR sequencing lacked spatial information, limiting insight into HGSC tumor complexity and diversity. TCR repertoire analyses focused on CDR3; CDR1 and CDR2 were not analyzed. Repertoire similarity between tumors of the same patient ranged roughly 0.1 to 0.79, whereas almost no similarity was seen between different patients. TCR clonal relatedness was found to be positively correlated with neoantigen level and, by trend, with copy number variation and mutation load derived from whole-genome sequencing.

The 70 to 90 tumor samples underwent high-throughput TCR profiling with ImmunoSEQ. In the paper's pipeline: To measure repertoire diversity, the metrics used were richness (unique productive sequences), clonality, evenness and relatedness, and the Bhattacharyya coefficient was used to assess similarity between samples. Conclusions stayed consistent in a sensitivity analysis that left out TCRs with fewer than two reads. The table comes from immuneACCESS by way of TCRdb, which keeps in-frame sequences with V and J called. Part of the clones is missing from these tables; in studies checked, under half for an unresolved V gene and the rest for unknown reasons. V and J calls and clone size are given by that table; D and trimming were obtained from the DNA. The sample table holds roughly 9,000 clones, of which roughly nine tenths were seen once. Clones ranked in the top ten supply over 1.5% of the sample.

The tumor samples were collected prior to definitive surgery or chemotherapy. Genomic DNA was extracted by the MD Anderson Biospecimen Extraction Resource, and TCR sequencing was done by the MD Anderson Cancer Genomics Laboratory. The CDR1 and CDR2 encoded by the germline V gene are SGHDT and YYEEEE. The CDR3 has 14 amino acids, counting the end cysteine and phenylalanine. Only the CDR3 DNA is retained, 42 bases long and in frame from the first base. V sheds 4 bases and J sheds 0 bases, leaving 11 bases between their ends. The TCR comes from a human donor with high-grade serous ovarian cancer. In this chain, TRBV5-6 is recombined with TRBJ2-7; a tentative D match to TRBD2 spans 6 bases. Sequencing was carried out using tumor tissue. The sequenced DNA is TGTGCCAGCAGCACCGGGACTCACTCCTACGAGCAGTACTTC. This yields the protein CASSTGTHSYEQYF.